This T cell receptor (beta chain) was captured in a study of cytomegalovirus exposure and HLA in healthy donors. Study outcomes and limitations: Diagnosis of cytomegalovirus status made by the classifier reportedly showed high specificity and sensitivity. Later analysis associated a missense DCLRE1C variant with TCR beta V- and J-gene trimming. From TCR beta sequences, most subjects' HLA-A and HLA-B alleles were reportedly predicted accurately. According to the study, some 160 TCR beta chains were cytomegalovirus-associated.

CDR3 length: 16 amino acids. V shed 4 bases, J shed 10 bases, and the junction held 8 bases outside the gene matches. CDR1 is SGHNT, CDR2 YYREEE, per germline (reference sequence). In this sample, this clone turned up once. The antigen is undetermined. 60 Vbeta and 13 Jbeta primers were used in PCR. Clones were sequenced by immunoSEQ multiplex PCR, and TCRdb holds only the in-frame ones, with some missing. The sample lists roughly 93,000 clones, roughly 70% occurring once. The TCR was taken from a male donor in good health and CMV-seronegative. The sequenced sample consisted of PBMCs. The chain links TRBV5-4 to TRBJ2-1, with 16 bases aligning to TRBD2. The CDR3 spells CASSTGTSGRAREQFF. The CDR3 DNA reads TGTGCCAGCAGCACGGGGACTAGCGGGAGGGCCAGGGAGCAGTTCTTC. Full variable domain (missing parts from reference TRBV5-4 and TRBJ2-1): ETGVTQSPTHLIKTRGQQVTLRCSSQSGHNTVSWYQQALGQGPQFIFQYYREEENGRGNFPPRFSGLQFPNYSSELNVNALELDDSALYLCASSTGTSGRAREQFFGPGTRLTVL.